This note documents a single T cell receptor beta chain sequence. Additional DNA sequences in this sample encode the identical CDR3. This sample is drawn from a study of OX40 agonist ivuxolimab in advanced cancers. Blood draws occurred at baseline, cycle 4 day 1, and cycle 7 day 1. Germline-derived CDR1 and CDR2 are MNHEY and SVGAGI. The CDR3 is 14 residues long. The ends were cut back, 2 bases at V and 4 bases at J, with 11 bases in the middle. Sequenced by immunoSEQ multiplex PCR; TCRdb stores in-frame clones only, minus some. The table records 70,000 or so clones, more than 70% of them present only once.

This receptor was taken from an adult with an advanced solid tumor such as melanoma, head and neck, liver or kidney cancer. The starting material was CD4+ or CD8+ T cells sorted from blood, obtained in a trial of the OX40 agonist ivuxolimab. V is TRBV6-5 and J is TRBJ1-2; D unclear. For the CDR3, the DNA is TGTGCCAGCAGTTACGGAGGGCAGCCCTATGGCTACACCTTC. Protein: CASSYGGQPYGYTF.